A single sample is the source of the 6 T cell receptor beta chains below, sequenced in a study of T cells in Graves' hyperthyroidism and ophthalmopathy. RNA transcripts yielded amplified TCR beta CDR3 regions. The HTBI primer set was used in a first-round RT-PCR of the TCR CDR3. In TCRdb, the multiplex PCR reads were re-called with MiXCR into one record per CDR3 protein. The sample yields about 770,000 distinct CDR3 sequences, approximately 18% seen once. Specimen: blood. The source of these receptors is a woman in her forties or fifties with Graves' hyperthyroidism that later progressed to Graves' ophthalmopathy.

The CDR3 sequence is CASSPRTGGSTGELFF. The CDR3 DNA follows: TGTGCCAGCAGCCCCCGGACAGGCGGGAGCACCGGGGAGCTGTTTTTT. The V gene is TRBV7-2, the J gene TRBJ2-2; D tentatively fits TRBD1 or TRBD2 (7 bases each). CDR1 and CDR2 (germline): SGHTA, FQGNSA. V shed 5 bases and J shed 4 bases, with 17 bases lying between them. The CDR3 is made up of 16 amino acids.

This clonotype was found many times. The chain uses TRBV30 and TRBJ1-6; D gene unclear. CDR3 size: 15 residues. The germline CDR1 and CDR2 sequences are GTSNPN and SVGIG (reference sequence). Trimming stripped 1 base from V and 9 bases from J, with 16 bases between. In nucleotides, the CDR3 is TGTGCCTGGAGTGGAAGAACTTCCGAGGGTTCACCCCTCCACTTT. Translated, it gives CAWSGRTSEGSPLHF.

In this sample, this clonotype turned up many times. The V and J genes are TRBV7-8 and TRBJ2-5, with D perhaps TRBD1 or TRBD2 (5 bases each). The V gene's germline CDR1 is SGHVS and CDR2 FQNEAQ. Trimming removed 8 bases from V and 4 bases from J, with 11 bases in between. This CDR3 is 12 amino acids long. The CDR3 DNA is TGTGCCAGCGTAGGGGAGATAGAGACCCAGTACTTC. The encoded protein is CASVGEIETQYF.

This clonotype was observed many times. This chain links TRBV3-1 with TRBJ1-4; D remains unclear. The V gene's germline CDR1 is LGHDT and CDR2 YNNKEL (reference sequence). The V gene lost 1 base and the J gene lost 0 bases, with 9 bases spanning the gap. The CDR3 extends over 16 amino acids. DNA for the CDR3: TGTGCCAGCAGCCAAGGGAGGATTTCAACTAATGAAAAACTGTTTTTT. Amino acid sequence: CASSQGRISTNEKLFF.

The chain recombines TRBV29-1 with TRBJ1-2, with D perhaps TRBD1 (5 bases). V shed 4 bases and J shed 7 bases, with 13 bases lying between them. This CDR3 is built from 12 residues. CDR1 is SQVTM and CDR2 is ANQGSEA in the germline V gene. The CDR3 here is CSVAWQGRGYTF. Written as DNA, the CDR3 is TGCAGCGTTGCTTGGCAGGGTCGTGGCTACACCTTC. Full variable domain (outside the CDR3, taken from reference TRBV29-1 and TRBJ1-2): SAVISQKPSRDICQRGTSLTIQCQVDSQVTMMFWYRQQPGQSLTLIATANQGSEATYESGFVIDKFPISRPNLTFSTLTVSNMSPEDSSIYLCSVAWQGRGYTFGSGTRLTVV.

The V call is TRBV19, the J call TRBJ2-3; tentatively, D is TRBD2 (7 bases). Germline V gene data show CDR1 as LNHDA and CDR2 as SQIVND (reference sequence). The length of the CDR3 is 15 residues. The ends were cut back, 1 base at V and 2 bases at J, with 10 bases in the middle. The CDR3 nucleotides are TGTGCCAGTAGTATAGCCGCGGGGGCCACAGATACGCAGTATTTT. Translated, it gives CASSIAAGATDTQYF. The complete variable domain, with remaining parts taken from reference TRBV19 and TRBJ2-3, reads DGGITQSPKYLFRKEGQNVTLSCEQNLNHDAMYWYRQDPGQGLRLIYYSQIVNDFQKGDIAEGYSVSREKKESFPLTVTSAQKNPTAFYLCASSIAAGATDTQYFGPGTRLTVL.